The 27 T cell receptor beta chains listed next were all sequenced from one sample in a study of blood T cell repertoires in COVID-19. Measured with immunoSEQ multiplex PCR; TCRdb has only the in-frame clones, and not every one. The sample yields a few hundred thousand clones, roughly 85% seen once. The sequenced material came from peripheral blood. The receptors were sampled from a woman in her 70s with acute or convalescent COVID-19.

The rearrangement uses TRBV5-1 and TRBJ1-2; 8 bases map to TRBD1. The CDR3 has 17 amino acids. The V gene's germline CDR1 is SGHRS and CDR2 YFSETQ. Germline trimming cut 4 bases from V and 2 bases from J; bases unmatched to any gene: 13. Written as DNA, the CDR3 is TGCGCCAGCAGCGGCTCCGAGACAGGGGCCCGAAACTATGGCTACACCTTC. This gives the protein CASSGSETGARNYGYTF.

The CDR3 DNA reads TGCGCCAGCAGCGGAGGGGACGGAGCTAACTATGGCTACACCTTC. This gives the protein CASSGGDGANYGYTF. The chain couples TRBV5-1 to TRBJ1-2; TRBD1 is a possible D gene (5 bases). The CDR3 is made up of 15 amino acids. The germline gives CDR1 SGHRS, CDR2 YFSETQ. Deletions cut 4 bases from V and 0 bases from J, with 13 bases between.

This clone has more than one count but fewer than ten. This rearrangement joins TRBV27 to TRBJ2-1; 11 bases map to TRBD1. The CDR3 is 14 residues long. Germline CDR1 MNHEY, CDR2 SMNVEV (reference sequence). The J segment lost 7 bases and the V segment lost 4 bases, leaving 3 bases of the junction unmatched. CDR3 DNA sequence: TGTGCCAGCAGTTGGGGGACAGGGGGAAATGAGCAGTTCTTC. It encodes CASSWGTGGNEQFF.

V gene TRBV7-8 combines with J gene TRBJ1-4; no clear D. Trimming shortened V by 7 bases and J by 3 bases, and 12 bases separated the two germline ends. Germline assignment: CDR1 SGHVS and CDR2 FQNEAQ. This CDR3 region has 14 residues. The CDR3 is CASTRRRANEKLFF. As DNA, the CDR3 is TGTGCCAGCACCCGTCGACGGGCTAATGAAAAACTGTTTTTT.

This clone was picked up one time. CDR3 sequence reads: CASSQDAGIEGNNEQFF. In DNA form, the CDR3 reads TGTGCCAGCAGCCAAGATGCGGGGATTGAGGGTAACAATGAGCAGTTCTTC. The genes are TRBV14 and TRBJ2-1; D may be TRBD2 (6 bases). Germline loops: CDR1 SGHDN, CDR2 FVKESK. This CDR3 has 17 amino acids. The V and J ends lost 0 bases and 5 bases respectively, with 17 bases between them.

The chain carries TRBV18 and TRBJ2-5, with 7 bases lining up with TRBD2. V shed 3 bases and J 0 bases; nucleotides not matched to a gene: 7. Germline CDR1 and CDR2: KGHSH and LQKENI. The CDR3 runs 16 residues. The CDR3 region has the DNA TGTGCCAGCTCACCTTACCTCGGGAGGTACCAAGAGACCCAGTACTTC. Amino acid sequence: CASSPYLGRYQETQYF.

This clone came up many times. V and J are TRBV18 and TRBJ1-1; D is perhaps TRBD1 (5 bases). Per germline, CDR1 KGHSH and CDR2 LQKENI. The CDR3 runs to 12 residues. The V end was cut by 3 bases, the J end by 6 bases, with 8 bases between. This chain's CDR3 is CASSPRGAEAFF. The CDR3 nucleotides are TGTGCCAGCTCACCGCGGGGGGCTGAAGCTTTCTTT.

This chain links TRBV10-2 with TRBJ1-1, with a possible D match to TRBD1 (6 bases). This CDR3 has 15 residues. Germline V lookup: CDR1 WSHSY, CDR2 SAAADI. Trimming shortened V by 6 bases and J by 4 bases, and 18 bases separated the two germline ends. CDR3: CASRMRGSIRTEAFF. The CDR3 nucleotides read TGCGCCAGCAGGATGAGGGGGAGTATACGCACTGAAGCTTTCTTT.

J is TRBJ1-1 and V is TRBV2; 9 bases line up with TRBD1. With V trimmed by 7 bases and J by 3 bases, 9 bases remained unmatched. Germline CDR1 is SNHLY and CDR2 is FYNNEI. The length of the CDR3 is 15 residues. The CDR3 loop is CASTRGQGIHTEAFF. The CDR3 region has the DNA TGTGCCAGCACCCGGGGACAGGGAATACACACTGAAGCTTTCTTT.

V usage is TRBV2 and J usage is TRBJ2-7; D ambiguous. Trimming took 0 bases from V and 5 from J, leaving 14 bases between them. The CDR3 extends over 15 amino acids. Germline V gene lookup returns CDR1 SNHLY and CDR2 FYNNEI. The CDR3: CASSEADRTAHEQYF. The DNA for the CDR3 is TGTGCCAGCAGTGAAGCGGATAGAACAGCCCACGAGCAGTACTTC.

The chain employs TRBV3-1 (or the pseudogene TRBV3-2) and TRBJ2-7; 9 bases agree with TRBD2. The trim removed 4 bases at V and 6 bases at J, leaving 7 bases unmatched. There are 14 residues in the CDR3. CDR1 is LGHDT and CDR2 is YNNKEL in the germline V gene (reference sequence). This chain's CDR3 is CASSPALAGIEQYF. CDR3 nucleotides: TGTGCCAGCAGCCCTGCCCTAGCGGGGATCGAGCAGTACTTC.

The count of this clone is one. V gene TRBV7-9 combines with J gene TRBJ1-2; 10 nucleotides align to TRBD1. From germline, CDR1 is SEHNR and CDR2 FQNEAQ (reference sequence). The CDR3 loop spans 16 amino acids. V trimming: 4 bases; J trimming: 2 bases; junction bases outside the gene matches: 7. The CDR3 spells CASSSSGQGENYGYTF. The DNA for the CDR3 is TGTGCCAGCAGCTCTAGTGGACAGGGGGAAAACTATGGCTACACCTTC.

The chain employs TRBV4-1 and TRBJ1-5; D might be TRBD1 (5 bases). The CDR3 has 16 residues. CDR1 is MGHRA, CDR2 YSYEKL, per germline. The V gene lost 0 bases and the J gene lost 4 bases, with 13 bases spanning the gap. Here the CDR3 DNA reads TGCGCCAGCAGCCAAGATTTGGGGCAGCTAAATCAGCCCCAGCATTTT. Translating gives CASSQDLGQLNQPQHF.

The genes are TRBV5-6 and TRBJ2-5; tentative D call: TRBD1 (6 bases). The CDR3 covers 14 residues. The V end was cut by 1 base, the J end by 4 bases, with 11 bases between. Germline-derived CDR1 and CDR2 are SGHDT and YYEEEE. The CDR3: CASSLQGTGETQYF. The CDR3 DNA reads as TGTGCCAGCAGCTTGCAGGGGACGGGAGAGACCCAGTACTTC.

The chain employs TRBV19 and TRBJ2-5; TRBD2 aligns across 7 bases. Germline V gene sequence: CDR1 LNHDA, CDR2 SQIVND (reference sequence). CDR3 length equals 14 residues. J gave up 5 bases and V 3 bases, and 6 bases lay outside the gene matches. Written as DNA, the CDR3 is TGTGCCAGTAGTATCGGGGGAGGGAGTGAGACCCAGTACTTC. It translates to CASSIGGGSETQYF.

The chain carries TRBV9 and TRBJ1-2; D not resolved. This CDR3 contains 13 residues. V lost 0 bases and J lost 5, with 8 bases in between. Germline loops: CDR1 SGDLS, CDR2 YYNGEE. The CDR3 bases are TGTGCCAGCAGCGTAGGGTCCGGGTATGGCTACACCTTC. Translated: CASSVGSGYGYTF.

The chain links TRBV3-1 (or the pseudogene TRBV3-2) to TRBJ2-1; 8 bases are shared with TRBD2. The V gene's germline CDR1 is LGHDT and CDR2 YNNKEL (reference sequence). The CDR3 sequence is 16 residues long. V was pared by 0 bases and J by 6 bases, with 7 bases of the junction left unmatched. The CDR3 bases are TGTGCCAGCAGCCAAGAGGCTGGGCTAGCGGGCAATGAGCAGTTCTTC. It specifies CASSQEAGLAGNEQFF.

The genes are TRBV5-1 and TRBJ2-7; D ambiguous. The CDR3 covers 13 residues. Trimming cost V 3 bases and J 4 bases, with 11 bases left between them. Germline-derived CDR1 and CDR2 are SGHRS and YFSETQ. The DNA for the CDR3 is TGCGCCAGCAGCTCCCAGACTGGGTACGAGCAGTACTTC. It encodes CASSSQTGYEQYF.

This chain connects TRBV24-1 to TRBJ2-1, with a weak D call TRBD2 (7 bases). Trimming stripped 9 bases from V and 4 bases from J, with 21 bases between. CDR1 and CDR2 (germline): KGHDR, SFDVKD. The CDR3 totals 16 residues. CDR3 protein: CATGGGAGEGYNEQFF. The CDR3, as DNA: TGTGCCACCGGCGGCGGAGCAGGGGAGGGGTACAATGAGCAGTTCTTC.

The rearrangement joins TRBV23-1 to TRBJ1-3; a weak D match, TRBD1 (5 bases). TRBV23-1 qualifies as an ORF whose function is uncertain. The V end was cut by 4 bases, the J end by 1 base, with 29 bases between. The length of the CDR3 is 21 residues. DNA for the CDR3: TGCGCCAGCAGTCGCGCCCAGGGTACTGCAGGGAAGATTGGATCTGGAAACACCATATATTTT. Amino acids: CASSRAQGTAGKIGSGNTIYF.

The rearrangement joins TRBV10-3 to TRBJ2-7; 7 positions match TRBD1. V lost 4 bases and J lost 2; bases outside the gene matches: 8. Germline V CDR1 and CDR2: ENHRY, SYGVKD. The CDR3 is made up of 15 amino acids. The DNA for the CDR3 is TGTGCCATCAGTGGGGACAGCCAGTCGGCCTACGAGCAGTACTTC. It codes for CAISGDSQSAYEQYF.

The J gene is TRBJ1-3, the V gene TRBV3-1 (or the pseudogene TRBV3-2); 7 bases line up with TRBD1. Germline CDR1 reads LGHDT; CDR2 reads YNNKEL (reference sequence). Trimming cost V 4 bases and J 0 bases; bases outside gene matches: 15. The CDR3 sequence is 19 residues long. Here the CDR3 reads CASSRPGTVSPLSGNTIYF. CDR3 in DNA: TGTGCCAGCAGCCGGCCCGGGACAGTCAGCCCCCTCTCTGGAAACACCATATATTTT.

The genes are TRBV6-5 and TRBJ2-1, with TRBD1 identical over 8 bases. Germline trimming cut 4 bases from V and 7 bases from J; bases unmatched to any gene: 9. The CDR3 sequence is 15 residues long. Germline V lookup: CDR1 MNHEY, CDR2 SVGAGI. The CDR3 sequence is CASSFQGARGNEQFF. The CDR3 coding sequence is TGTGCCAGCAGTTTCCAGGGGGCGAGGGGTAATGAGCAGTTCTTC.

V usage is TRBV5-4 and J usage is TRBJ1-1, with a tentative D call TRBD1 (5 bases). This CDR3 has 14 residues. Trimming left V 4 bases short and J 0 bases short, with 10 bases between. CDR1 is SGHNT and CDR2 is YYREEE in the germline V gene (reference sequence). The CDR3 DNA reads TGTGCCAGCAGCCACGGACATCTGAACACTGAAGCTTTCTTT. Amino acid sequence: CASSHGHLNTEAFF.

V and J are TRBV14 and TRBJ2-7, with D perhaps matching TRBD2 (5 bases). V was pared by 0 bases and J by 0 bases, with 15 bases between. Looked up from germline, CDR1 is SGHDN and CDR2 is FVKESK. The CDR3 has 17 amino acids. CDR3 amino acids: CASSQELSPGYSYEQYF. CDR3 DNA sequence: TGTGCCAGCAGCCAAGAATTGAGCCCGGGGTACTCCTACGAGCAGTACTTC.

The chain is built from TRBV6-5 and TRBJ1-1; 8 positions match TRBD1. V trimming: 5 bases; J trimming: 0 bases; junction bases outside the gene matches: 2. Per the germline V gene, CDR1 is MNHEY and CDR2 is SVGAGI. The CDR3 length is 14 residues. As DNA, the CDR3 is TGTGCCAGCAGTCCGGACAGGGTGAACACTGAAGCTTTCTTT. Translated: CASSPDRVNTEAFF.

The chain carries TRBV15 and TRBJ1-4, with D possibly being TRBD1 (6 bases). CDR3 size: 19 residues. Per germline, CDR1 LNHNV and CDR2 YYDKDF (reference sequence). Trimming stripped 0 bases from V and 7 bases from J, with 24 bases between. CDR3 bases: TGTGCCACCAGCAGAGAAGTTGGGACACCGGATGGTCGGGGTGAAAAACTGTTTTTT. The encoded protein is CATSREVGTPDGRGEKLFF. Full variable domain (missing parts from reference TRBV15 and TRBJ1-4): DAMVIQNPRYQVTQFGKPVTLSCSQTLNHNVMYWYQQKSSQAPKLLFHYYDKDFNNEADTPDNFQSRRPNTSFCFLDIRSPGLGDTAMYLCATSREVGTPDGRGEKLFFGSGTQLSVL.